The entry that follows covers one T cell receptor beta chain sequence. Its antigen is currently unknown. TCRdb recomputed calls from the reads with MiXCR, one row per CDR3 protein. The repertoire holds 200,000 or so distinct CDR3 sequences, with about 28% as singletons. This sample is part of a study of T cell repertoires in cytomegalovirus infection. Background on the study: It was the public TCR beta signatures that indicated both CMV infection and matching HLA type.

Points from the study as a whole: Totalled public TCR beta family frequency picked out people who carried CMV plus the relevant HLA.

The specimen was PBMCs. The TCR sequence derives from a human donor in good health (CMV status not recorded). Some clones in this sample may be carry-over from other donors' samples.

The CDR3 loop reads CASRDRYNEQFF. The CDR3 DNA sequence: TGTGCCAGCAGGGACAGGTACAATGAGCAGTTCTTC. The V and J genes are TRBV12-3 or TRBV12-4 and TRBJ2-1; TRBD1 aligns across 7 bases. The length of the CDR3 is 12 residues. J was trimmed by 4 bases and V by 6 bases; bases with no gene match: 0.